This T cell receptor (beta chain) was sequenced for a study of cytomegalovirus exposure and HLA in healthy donors. 60 Vbeta and 13 Jbeta primers were used in PCR. Produced via immunoSEQ multiplex PCR; TCRdb's table is partial and in-frame only. The sample yields 210,000 or so clones, 85% seen once. V lost 2 bases to trimming and J lost 5 bases; unmatched junction nucleotides: 4. CDR3 length equals 14 residues. Looked up from germline, CDR1 is LNHDA and CDR2 is SQIVND (reference sequence). The J gene is TRBJ1-1, the V gene TRBV19, with TRBD1 identical over 8 bases. Sample: PBMCs. This clonotype was obtained from a human donor in good health. In nucleotides, the CDR3 is TGTGCCAGTAGTATAACAGGGGGAGAAACTGAAGCTTTCTTT. Translated: CASSITGGETEAFF. Using reference TRBV19 and TRBJ1-1 for the parts outside the CDR3, the full variable domain is DGGITQSPKYLFRKEGQNVTLSCEQNLNHDAMYWYRQDPGQGLRLIYYSQIVNDFQKGDIAEGYSVSREKKESFPLTVTSAQKNPTAFYLCASSITGGETEAFFGQGTRLTVV.